The text below deals with one T cell receptor (beta chain). The record originates from a study of blood T cells in healthy people across ages. Combining a sample-barcoded 5' primer with a J-beta primer mix, a second PCR ran for about 6 to 12 cycles. TCRdb recomputed calls from the 5' RACE reads with MiXCR, one row per CDR3 protein. The sample has about 1.5 million distinct CDR3 sequences, roughly 45% seen once. The junction had 13 bases not matched to a gene; V was cut back by 3 bases and J by 0 bases. CDR3 size: 20 residues. Germline V lookup: CDR1 MNHEY, CDR2 SVGAGI. The sequencing sample was made of blood. V and J are TRBV6-5 and TRBJ2-1, with TRBD1 identical over 11 bases. This TCR came from a young woman in good health. CDR3 sequence: CASSYRGGQGAGSSYNEQFF. The CDR3 DNA reads TGTGCCAGCAGTTATCGGGGAGGACAGGGGGCTGGGAGCTCCTACAATGAGCAGTTCTTC.